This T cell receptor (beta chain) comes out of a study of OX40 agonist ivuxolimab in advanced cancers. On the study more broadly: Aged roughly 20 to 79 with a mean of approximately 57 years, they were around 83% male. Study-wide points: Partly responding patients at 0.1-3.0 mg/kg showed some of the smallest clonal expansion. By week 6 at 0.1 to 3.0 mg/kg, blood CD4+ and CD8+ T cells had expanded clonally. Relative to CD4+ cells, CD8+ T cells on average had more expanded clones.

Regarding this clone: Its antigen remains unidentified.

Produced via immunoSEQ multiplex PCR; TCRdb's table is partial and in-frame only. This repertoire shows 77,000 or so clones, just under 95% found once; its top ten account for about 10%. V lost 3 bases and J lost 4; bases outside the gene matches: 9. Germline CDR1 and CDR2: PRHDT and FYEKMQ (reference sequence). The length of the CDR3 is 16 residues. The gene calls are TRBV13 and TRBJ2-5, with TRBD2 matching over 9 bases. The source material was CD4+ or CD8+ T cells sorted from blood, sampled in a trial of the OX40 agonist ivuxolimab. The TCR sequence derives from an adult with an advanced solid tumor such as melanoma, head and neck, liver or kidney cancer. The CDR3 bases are TGTGCCAGCAGCTTCCAGCGGGGGGATCTCAGAGAGACCCAGTACTTC. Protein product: CASSFQRGDLRETQYF. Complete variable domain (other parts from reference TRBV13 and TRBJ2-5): AAGVIQSPRHLIKEKRETATLKCYPIPRHDTVYWYQQGPGQDPQFLISFYEKMQSDKGSIPDRFSAQQFSDYHSELNMSSLELGDSALYFCASSFQRGDLRETQYFGPGTRLLVL.